Reported below is one TCR beta chain. The sample comes from a study of PD-L1 blockade in urothelial cancer. Germline loops: CDR1 LNHDA, CDR2 SQIVND (reference sequence). Trimming left V 3 bases short and J 6 bases short, with 15 bases between. The CDR3 is made up of 15 amino acids. A spike-in of synthetic TCR analog templates was added to each PCR. Using immunoSEQ multiplex PCR, the repertoire was profiled, and TCRdb retains in-frame clones only, with some absent. In the table there are roughly 100,000 clones, 70% to 85% of which are singletons. Each individual provided 1 to 8 samples (taken pretreatment and on-treatment).

The receptor was isolated from a man aged 45-65 years with urothelial cancer. The V and J genes are TRBV19 and TRBJ2-1; D gene ambiguous. The source material was PBMCs, sampled around atezolizumab (anti-PD-L1) treatment. The CDR3 nucleotides are TGTGCCAGTAGTATTTACCAGGTTTGGCGCAATGAGCAGTTCTTC. The encoded protein is CASSIYQVWRNEQFF.